Listed below are T cell receptor beta chains from one sample, sequenced in a study of CD8 T cells in ankylosing spondylitis. TCRdb itself ran the 5' RACE reads through MiXCR, one entry per CDR3 protein. This table has 200,000 to 250,000 distinct CDR3 sequences, around a quarter appearing once. Sequenced material: blood, either unsorted or a sorted T cell fraction (not recorded which). These receptors all come from a male donor with ankylosing spondylitis or in good health (not recorded which). Each CDR3 is given with its conserved first and last residue.

v_call	j_call	cdr3_aa
TRBV5-1	TRBJ2-2	CASSSRTGDTGELFF
TRBV7-8	TRBJ2-3	CASSLVDGRADTQYF
TRBV6-5	TRBJ1-6	CASSYEQGKNSPLHF
TRBV5-1	TRBJ2-7	CASSKSSSYEQYF
TRBV28	TRBJ2-2	CASRLGDRGRSELFF
TRBV28	TRBJ2-4	CASSPGQSFKNIQYF
TRBV7-2	TRBJ1-4	CASSPPGSATNEKLFF
TRBV20-1	TRBJ2-7	CSATSPETSGRDRRYEQYF
TRBV15	TRBJ1-6	CATTPGQRNSPLHF
TRBV10-3	TRBJ2-6	CASRAGANVLTF
TRBV20-1	TRBJ2-1	CSAREGLPRNEQFF
TRBV29-1	TRBJ2-3	CSVSETSTDTQYF
TRBV20-1	TRBJ2-5	CSALGLAGVETQYF
TRBV29-1	TRBJ2-1	CSVGSRSLGVEFF
TRBV10-3	TRBJ1-1	CAISEPTGAVNTEAFF
TRBV20-1	TRBJ2-3	CSAQIAVTDTQYF
TRBV20-1	TRBJ2-4	CSAPPGLAGASQYF
TRBV4-2	TRBJ2-3	CASSQGSRGGTDTQYF
TRBV24-1	TRBJ2-1	CATSDFGNEQFF
TRBV20-1	TRBJ1-4	CSAVGVVGIATNEKLFF
TRBV20-1	TRBJ2-5	CSAPGATQETQYF
TRBV12-3/TRBV12-4	TRBJ1-5	CASILDRGGNQPQHF
TRBV7-2	TRBJ2-5	CASSLSLARQETQYF
TRBV2	TRBJ2-2	CASGGREDTGELFF
TRBV12-3/TRBV12-4	TRBJ2-1	CASTSTKHSYNEQFF
TRBV4-1	TRBJ1-5	CASSTGASSNQPQHF
TRBV20-1	TRBJ1-1	CSASDGGSSNTEAFF
TRBV25-1	TRBJ2-5	CASSEVRVQGQETQYF
TRBV29-1	TRBJ2-5	CSVTTVQETQYF
TRBV4-1	TRBJ2-4	CASSPGGIAKNIQYF
TRBV29-1	TRBJ2-7	CSVSDRAKRYF
TRBV11-2	TRBJ2-7	CASSLFAVQGIPYEQYF
TRBV3-1	TRBJ2-2	CASSQGTPVGELFF
TRBV20-1	TRBJ2-1	CSARSLQGAEGPYNEQFF
TRBV12-3/TRBV12-4	TRBJ2-5	CASSLKIQETQYF
TRBV27	TRBJ2-1	CASSPGLVKGGNEQFF
TRBV10-3	TRBJ1-5	CAIRGDRNNQPQHF
TRBV18	TRBJ2-6	CASSPAPSGANVLTF
TRBV12-3/TRBV12-4	TRBJ1-5	CASSGQFNQPQHF
TRBV12-5	TRBJ2-5	CASGLAGSETQYF
TRBV20-1	TRBJ2-3	CSATRLAGADTQYF
TRBV20-1	TRBJ2-1	CSAPRSHEQFF
TRBV20-1	TRBJ2-3	CSAGIPGTDTQYF
TRBV5-5	TRBJ2-5	CASSPQGGVQTQYF
TRBV5-1	TRBJ2-5	CASSPGHEGETQYF
TRBV20-1	TRBJ2-2	CSASPGGSTGELFF
TRBV14	TRBJ2-1	CASSQEGDWTSINEQFF
TRBV20-1	TRBJ1-5	CSVEGSNQPQHF
TRBV5-1	TRBJ2-1	CASSDRAQGEQFF
TRBV7-2	TRBJ2-5	CASSPEPSVTQYF
TRBV9	TRBJ1-2	CASSVEPAPRYGYTF
TRBV6-1	TRBJ2-7	CASSESNRGRDREQYF
TRBV3-1	TRBJ2-5	CASSPETGRVAETQYF
TRBV29-1	TRBJ2-5	CSSTLPSETQYF
TRBV4-1	TRBJ1-2	CASSQEQSVRGYTF
TRBV29-1	TRBJ2-5	CSVRLETQYF
TRBV5-1	TRBJ1-1	CASSLRAGQRNTEAFF
TRBV20-1	TRBJ2-1	CSAIRLGSAYNEQLF
TRBV5-1	TRBJ2-6	CASSLGTGPIPGANVLTF
TRBV20-1	TRBJ2-5	CSAGRGGQETQYF